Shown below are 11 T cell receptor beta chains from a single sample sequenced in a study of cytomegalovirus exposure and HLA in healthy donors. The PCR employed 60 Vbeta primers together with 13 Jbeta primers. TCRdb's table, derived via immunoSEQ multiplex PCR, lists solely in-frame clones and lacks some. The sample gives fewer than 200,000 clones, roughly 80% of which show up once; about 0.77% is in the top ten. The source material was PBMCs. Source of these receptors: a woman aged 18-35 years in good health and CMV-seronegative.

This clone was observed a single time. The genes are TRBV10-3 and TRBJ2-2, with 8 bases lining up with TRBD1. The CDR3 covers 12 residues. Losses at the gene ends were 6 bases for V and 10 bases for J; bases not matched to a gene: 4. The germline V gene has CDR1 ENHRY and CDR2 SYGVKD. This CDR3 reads CAIRDRDEELFF. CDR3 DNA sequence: TGTGCCATCAGGGACAGGGATGAGGAGCTGTTTTTT.

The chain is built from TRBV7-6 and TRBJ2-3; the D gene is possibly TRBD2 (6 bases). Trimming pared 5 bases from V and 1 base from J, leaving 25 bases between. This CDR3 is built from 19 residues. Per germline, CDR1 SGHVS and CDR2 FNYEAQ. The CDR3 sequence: CASSTPPGDPPVGTDTQYF. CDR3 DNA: TGTGCCAGCAGCACGCCTCCGGGAGATCCCCCAGTCGGCACAGATACGCAGTATTTT. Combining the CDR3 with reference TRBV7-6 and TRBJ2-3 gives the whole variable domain GAGVSQSPRYKVTKRGQDVALRCDPISGHVSLYWYRQALGQGPEFLTYFNYEAQQDKSGLPNDRFSAERPEGSISTLTIQRTEQRDSAMYRCASSTPPGDPPVGTDTQYFGPGTRLTVL.

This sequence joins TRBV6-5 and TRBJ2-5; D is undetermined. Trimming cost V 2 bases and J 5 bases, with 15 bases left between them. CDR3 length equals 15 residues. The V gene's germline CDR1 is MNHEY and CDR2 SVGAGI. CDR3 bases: TGTGCCAGCAGTTACAACAGACACCCTGGGGAGACCCAGTACTTC. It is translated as CASSYNRHPGETQYF.

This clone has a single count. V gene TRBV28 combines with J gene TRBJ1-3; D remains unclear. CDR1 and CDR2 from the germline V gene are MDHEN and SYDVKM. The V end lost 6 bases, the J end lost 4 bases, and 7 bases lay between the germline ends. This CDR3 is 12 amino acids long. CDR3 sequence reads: CASSPLGNTIYF. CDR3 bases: TGTGCCAGCAGCCCCCTCGGAAACACCATATATTTT.

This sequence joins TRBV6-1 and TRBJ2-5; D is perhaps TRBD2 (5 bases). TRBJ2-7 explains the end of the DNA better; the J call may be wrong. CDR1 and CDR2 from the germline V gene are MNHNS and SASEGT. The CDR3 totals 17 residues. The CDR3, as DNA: TGTGCCAGCAGTGTTTTAATTGCGGGCCTGACTCCCTACGAGCAGTACTTC. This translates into CASSVLIAGLTPYEQYF.

The CDR3 nucleotides are TGCAGCGTTGAAGTTTTTCCGGGTAACGAGCAGTACTTC. This codes for CSVEVFPGNEQYF. The chain is built from TRBV29-1 and TRBJ2-7; no firm D call. V dropped 1 base and J dropped 5 bases, with 12 bases sitting between them. CDR1 is SQVTM, CDR2 ANQGSEA, per germline. This CDR3 comprises 13 residues.

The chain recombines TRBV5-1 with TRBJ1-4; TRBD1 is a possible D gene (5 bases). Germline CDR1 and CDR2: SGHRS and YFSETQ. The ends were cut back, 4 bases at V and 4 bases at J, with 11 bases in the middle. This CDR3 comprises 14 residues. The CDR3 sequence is CASSPGQINEKLFF. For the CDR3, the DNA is TGCGCCAGCAGCCCCGGACAAATTAATGAAAAACTGTTTTTT.

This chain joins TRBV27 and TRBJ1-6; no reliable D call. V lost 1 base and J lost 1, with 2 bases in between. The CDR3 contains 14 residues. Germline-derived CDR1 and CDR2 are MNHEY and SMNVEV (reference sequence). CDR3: CASSLLSYNSPLHF. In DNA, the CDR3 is TGTGCCAGCAGTTTATTATCCTATAATTCACCCCTCCACTTT.

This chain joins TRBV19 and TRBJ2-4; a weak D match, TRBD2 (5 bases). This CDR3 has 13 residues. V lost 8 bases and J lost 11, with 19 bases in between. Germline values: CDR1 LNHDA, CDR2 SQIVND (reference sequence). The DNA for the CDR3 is TGTGCCAGTCGGCCGAGCGGAGCCCGCTTTCAGTACTTC. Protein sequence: CASRPSGARFQYF.

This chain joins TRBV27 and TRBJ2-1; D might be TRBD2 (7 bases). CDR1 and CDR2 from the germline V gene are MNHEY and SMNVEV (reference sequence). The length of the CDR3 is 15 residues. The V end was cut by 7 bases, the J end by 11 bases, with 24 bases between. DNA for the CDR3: TGTGCCAGCACCGACCCGGTCGGGGGGCTGAATAAGCAGTTCTTC. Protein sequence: CASTDPVGGLNKQFF.

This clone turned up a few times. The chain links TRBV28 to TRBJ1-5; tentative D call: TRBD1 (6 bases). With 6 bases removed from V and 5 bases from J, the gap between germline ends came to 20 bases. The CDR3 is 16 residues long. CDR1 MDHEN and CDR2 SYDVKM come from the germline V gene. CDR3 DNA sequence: TGTGCCAGCAGCGCACAGGGTAACGGACAGTATCAGCCCCAGCATTTT. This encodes CASSAQGNGQYQPQHF.